This T cell receptor beta chain was found in a study of graft-versus-host responses after intestinal transplantation. Study context: Induction with anti-thymocyte globulin, then tacrolimus and steroids for around three years, was given to all recipients.

The method was immunoSEQ multiplex PCR; TCRdb's version includes in-frame clones alone and lacks a portion of them. Altogether 13,000 to 15,000 clones are present, roughly a third being singletons, with the ten largest covering more than 5.5%. Study conclusions and caveats: Association was observed between peak circulating GvH clone levels and early post-transplant HvG declines. GvH clones detected in recipient marrow included some appearing first in ileum or blood.

CDR1 is SNHLY, CDR2 FYNNEI, per germline. The CDR3 totals 13 residues. Trimming removed 6 bases at V and 3 bases at J, with 12 bases between. This receptor was taken from a human patient who received an intestinal transplant. The chain carries TRBV2 and TRBJ2-7; D unclear. The source was alloreactive CD4+ T cells from a mixed lymphocyte reaction culture, collected before intestinal transplant. The subset here: CFSE-low proliferating T cells sorted from roughly 6-day pre-transplant mixed lymphocyte reaction (GvH or HvG direction). The CDR3 DNA sequence: TGTGCCAGCAGCGAGCCGGTTGGCTACGAGCAGTACTTC. Protein sequence: CASSEPVGYEQYF.